This TCR beta chain is drawn from a study of T cells in Graves' hyperthyroidism and ophthalmopathy. Study information: The authors collected peripheral blood at initial diagnosis, before any treatment. Points from the study as a whole: Ophthalmopathy was distinguished from stable hyperthyroidism by 13 V-J signatures.

Germline loops: CDR1 SGDLS, CDR2 YYNGEE. Trimming left V 2 bases short and J 4 bases short, with 23 bases between. CDR3 length: 18 amino acids. From approximately 9.1 ml of fresh peripheral blood, PBMCs were isolated. TCR beta CDR3 regions were amplified from RNA. The TCR CDR3 was amplified in a first-round RT-PCR using the HTBI primer set. From the multiplex PCR reads, TCRdb called clonotypes with MiXCR, one entry per CDR3 protein. The repertoire has roughly 380,000 distinct CDR3 sequences, roughly 13% of them found once; the top ten carry roughly 9.6%. A word on this clonotype: Its antigen is unidentified.

The source material was blood. The chain couples TRBV9 to TRBJ2-3, with a tentative D call TRBD2 (10 bases). The TCR sequence derives from an older woman with Graves' hyperthyroidism. CDR3 DNA: TGTGCCAGCAGCGTGGGGGATGGGACAGGGACTAGCGCAGATACGCAGTATTTT. Its translation: CASSVGDGTGTSADTQYF.